This T cell receptor beta chain derives from a study of blood T cells in healthy people across ages. Findings and caveats of the study: The study regarded diversity estimates from one million T cells as underestimates.

Alongside a J-beta primer mix, a sample-barcoded 5' primer served in a second PCR lasting roughly 7 to 11 cycles. Researchers report that a template-switch adaptor with 12 random nucleotides tagged each cDNA molecule. From the 5' RACE reads, TCRdb called clonotypes with MiXCR, one entry per CDR3 protein. In the table there are roughly 1.7 million distinct CDR3 sequences, around 35% of which are singletons. Looked up from germline, CDR1 is SEHNR and CDR2 is FQNEAQ (reference sequence). The CDR3 has 14 amino acids. V was pared by 10 bases and J by 0 bases, with 8 bases of the junction left unmatched. Worth noting for this clonotype: Its antigen is not known.

The chain links TRBV7-9 to TRBJ1-1, with TRBD1 identical over 7 bases. The receptor was isolated from a woman between 25 and 40 years old in good health. The source material was blood. CDR3 sequence (DNA): TGTGCCATTGAGGGGACAGTCATGAACACTGAAGCTTTCTTT. Translating it yields CAIEGTVMNTEAFF.